The 18 T cell receptor beta chains below all came from one sample that was sequenced in a study of control samples from healthy donors and cancer patients. Profiled with immunoSEQ multiplex PCR; TCRdb holds only in-frame clones, not every one. The repertoire holds 130,000 to 150,000 clones, with around 90% as singletons. Sequencing was performed on blood. The receptor set was obtained from a man between 25 and 39 years old in good health.

The chain is built from TRBV2 and TRBJ2-2, with 7 nucleotides matching TRBD1. Unmatched junction bases numbered 7, after V lost 5 bases and J lost 4 bases. The CDR3 spans 15 residues. Germline-derived CDR1 and CDR2 are SNHLY and FYNNEI. CDR3 protein: CASSFRQGSTGELFF. Here the CDR3 DNA reads TGTGCCAGCAGTTTCCGACAGGGTAGCACCGGGGAGCTGTTTTTT. Using reference TRBV2 and TRBJ2-2 for the parts outside the CDR3, the full variable domain is EPEVTQTPSHQVTQMGQEVILRCVPISNHLYFYWYRQILGQKVEFLVSFYNNEISEKSEIFDDQFSVERPDGSNFTLKIRSTKLEDSAMYFCASSFRQGSTGELFFGEGSRLTVL.

This clone is a singleton in its sample. This rearrangement joins TRBV6-2 or TRBV6-3 to TRBJ1-2; weak D call: TRBD1 (5 bases). This CDR3 has 14 residues. Germline loops: CDR1 MNHEY, CDR2 SVGEGT. Trimming removed 5 bases from V and 7 bases from J, with 17 bases in between. In DNA form, the CDR3 reads TGTGCCAGCAGTACACAGGTTTCCATTCGTGGCTACACCTTC. It specifies CASSTQVSIRGYTF.

A word on this clone: Mismatch with germline at one junction end may stem from a read error. The rearrangement uses TRBV6-2 or TRBV6-3 and TRBJ2-7; D may correspond to TRBD1 or TRBD2 (5 bases each). The CDR3 runs to 15 residues. Germline loops: CDR1 MNHEY, CDR2 SVGEGT. CDR3 region: CAGSRSVGTLHEQYF. CDR3 in DNA: TGTGCCGGCAGTCGTTCCGTGGGGACCCTCCACGAGCAGTACTTC.

In its sample, this clone was seen many times. The chain combines TRBV6-1 with TRBJ2-2; 8 nucleotides match TRBD1. The germline CDR1 and CDR2 sequences are MNHNS and SASEGT. J lost 5 bases, V lost 1 base, and 3 bases had no gene match. The CDR3 is 15 amino acids. CDR3 in amino acids: CASSEGRGQTGELFF. DNA of the CDR3: TGTGCCAGCAGTGAAGGCAGGGGGCAAACCGGGGAGCTGTTTTTT.

The table lists this clone with a few counts. J is TRBJ1-1 and V is TRBV20-1; perhaps TRBD1 as D (5 bases). Germline CDR1 reads DFQATT; CDR2 reads SNEGSKA (reference sequence). This CDR3 is built from 11 residues. V was pared by 3 bases and J by 5 bases, with 7 bases between. CDR3: CSARSGTEAFF. The CDR3 region has the DNA TGCAGTGCTAGGTCAGGGACTGAAGCTTTCTTT.

The CDR3 loop is CASSRPGLAGIEQYF. The DNA of the CDR3 is TGTGCCAGCAGCCGTCCAGGACTAGCGGGAATCGAGCAGTACTTC. The chain uses TRBV7-8 and TRBJ2-7; 12 positions match TRBD2. Unmatched junction bases numbered 8, after V lost 5 bases and J lost 6 bases. The CDR3 is made up of 15 amino acids. Looked up from germline, CDR1 is SGHVS and CDR2 is FQNEAQ.

V and J are TRBV3-1 (or the pseudogene TRBV3-2) and TRBJ2-6; D unclear. Deletions cut 6 bases from V and 2 bases from J, with 17 bases between. There are 17 residues in the CDR3. Per the germline V gene, CDR1 is LGHDT and CDR2 is YNNKEL (reference sequence). CDR3 region: CASSGILTRTGANVLTF. In nucleotides, the CDR3 is TGTGCCAGCAGTGGGATTTTGACGAGGACTGGGGCCAACGTCCTGACTTTC.

With regard to this clone: Germline and junction disagree at one end, which may indicate a read error. The chain recombines TRBV5-4 with TRBJ1-1; tentatively, D is TRBD1 (5 bases). The CDR3 runs 14 residues. Germline V gene sequence: CDR1 SGHNT, CDR2 YYREEE (reference sequence). CDR3 DNA sequence: TGTGCCAGCACCTTGGAGGGGAAGAGCACTGAAGCTTTCTTT. Amino acids: CASTLEGKSTEAFF.

This clone was counted a single time. The chain is built from TRBV7-9 and TRBJ2-1; no firm D call. V dropped 3 bases and J dropped 9 bases, with 9 bases sitting between them. CDR3 length equals 12 residues. The germline gives CDR1 SEHNR, CDR2 FQNEAQ (reference sequence). CDR3 nucleotide sequence: TGTGCCAGCAGCTTGTCAGCCTTTGAGCAGTTCTTC. It translates to CASSLSAFEQFF.

The chain is built from TRBV7-2 and TRBJ2-7, with 10 bases aligning to TRBD2. In germline, CDR1 is SGHTA, CDR2 FQGNSA. With 4 bases clipped from V and 5 bases from J, the junction kept 14 bases outside the gene matches. The CDR3 is made up of 17 amino acids. The CDR3 bases are TGTGCCAGCAGCTCGGCCCCAACTAGCGGGAATTCCCACGAGCAGTACTTC. As protein: CASSSAPTSGNSHEQYF.

The V call is TRBV4-3, the J call TRBJ1-1, with D unclear. Germline-derived CDR1 and CDR2 are LGHNA and YSLEER. The CDR3 runs to 15 residues. With 0 bases removed from V and 5 bases from J, the gap between germline ends came to 13 bases. The CDR3: CASSQDASGLTEAFF. DNA for the CDR3: TGCGCCAGCAGCCAAGATGCTTCCGGGTTGACTGAAGCTTTCTTT.

The V call is TRBV19, the J call TRBJ2-2, with a weak D call TRBD2 (6 bases). Germline CDR1 LNHDA, CDR2 SQIVND (reference sequence). With 5 bases removed from V and 1 base from J, the gap between germline ends came to 14 bases. The CDR3 runs 16 residues. Written as DNA, the CDR3 is TGTGCCAGTAGTCCATATAGGGGACTGAACACCGGGGAGCTGTTTTTT. This encodes CASSPYRGLNTGELFF.

This clone was recorded a few times. The rearrangement links TRBV7-2 to TRBJ2-7, with 7 bases that match TRBD2. V trimming: 10 bases; J trimming: 3 bases; junction bases outside the gene matches: 18. This CDR3 has 16 amino acids. The germline V gene encodes CDR1 SGHTA and CDR2 FQGNSA. For the CDR3, the DNA is TGTGCCACTCAGCCCACGAGCTGGGGGGGAGTCTACGAGCAGTACTTC. Translated: CATQPTSWGGVYEQYF.

Turning to this clone: Germline and junction disagree at one end, which may indicate a read error. The chain joins TRBV9 to TRBJ2-1; a possible D gene is TRBD2 (6 bases). Germline V gene sequence: CDR1 SGDLS, CDR2 YYNGEE. This CDR3 is 15 amino acids long. As DNA, the CDR3 is TGTGCCAGCAGTGGGCCCCGGGACTCCCACAATGAGCAGTTCTTC. Its translation: CASSGPRDSHNEQFF.

V usage is TRBV5-6 and J usage is TRBJ2-1, with a weak D call TRBD1 (5 bases). This CDR3 comprises 15 residues. V was pared by 4 bases and J by 7 bases, with 18 bases between. From germline, CDR1 is SGHDT and CDR2 YYEEEE. The CDR3 nucleotides are TGTGCCAGCAGCCAGCAGACAGTCGTGAGGAATGAGCAGTTCTTC. It specifies CASSQQTVVRNEQFF.

The chain carries TRBV4-3 and TRBJ1-6; D not resolved. The CDR3 is 14 amino acids. Germline V gene sequence: CDR1 LGHNA, CDR2 YSLEER. The ends were cut back, 0 bases at V and 9 bases at J, with 9 bases in the middle. The CDR3 here is CASSQEFNSSPLHF. The CDR3 nucleotides read TGCGCCAGCAGCCAAGAATTTAATAGTTCACCCCTCCACTTT.

The rearrangement uses TRBV6-2 or TRBV6-3 and TRBJ2-5; D is uncertain. The CDR3 is made up of 14 amino acids. V shed 0 bases and J shed 0 bases, with 5 bases lying between them. CDR1 is MNHEY and CDR2 is SVGEGT in the germline V gene. The CDR3 region is CASSYSDNQETQYF. CDR3 DNA sequence: TGTGCCAGCAGTTACTCAGACAACCAAGAGACCCAGTACTTC.

The DNA of the CDR3 is TGTGCCAGCTCACCACTTTCCGCGGGAGAGACCCAGTACTTC. Its protein product is CASSPLSAGETQYF. V usage is TRBV18 and J usage is TRBJ2-5, with D tentatively TRBD2 (5 bases). Germline V CDR1 and CDR2: KGHSH, LQKENI. Deletions cut 1 base from V and 4 bases from J, with 10 bases between. The CDR3 is 14 amino acids.